Sequencing of this T cell receptor beta chain was carried out in a study of response to subunit inactivated influenza vaccine. Study-wide points: Each seasonal influenza vaccination recruits few new T cells, the authors suggested.

TCRdb independently ran MiXCR on the RT-PCR reads; one entry per CDR3 protein. This table holds about 500,000 distinct CDR3 sequences, 16% found once. The ends were cut back, 3 bases at V and 0 bases at J, with 12 bases in the middle. In germline, CDR1 is ENHRY, CDR2 SYGVKD. The CDR3 has 17 residues. Details on this clonotype: No antigen is known for it.

The sequence derives from a man between 45 and 75 years old who received an inactivated influenza vaccine. The rearrangement uses TRBV10-3 and TRBJ2-6; D not resolved. This specimen was CD4+ T cells sorted from PBMCs, taken about 23 months after vaccination. As DNA, the CDR3 is TGTGCCATCAGTGATAGGACCAACCGCTCTGGGGCCAACGTCCTGACTTTC. It yields the protein CAISDRTNRSGANVLTF.